What follows are 15 T cell receptor beta chains derived from one specimen sequenced in a study of T cells expressing NK-cell markers. TCRdb reanalyzed the 5' RACE reads, giving one entry per CDR3 protein sequence and no DNA. The sample data list roughly 390,000 distinct CDR3 sequences. Specimen: blood T cells: a sorted CD56 or NKG2C T cell subset, CD4+ or CD8+ T cells, or bulk PBMC T cells (not recorded which). These receptors were collected from a man aged 18-69 years in good health.

CDR3 sequence reads: CASSLSGTGHEQYF. V is TRBV12-3 or TRBV12-4 and J is TRBJ2-7; TCRdb picks TRBD1, but there is no DNA to check that call. The CDR3 runs to 14 residues.

The rearrangement links TRBV18 to TRBJ1-5. The germline V gene has CDR1 KGHSH and CDR2 LQKENI. The CDR3 is 15 amino acids. Here the CDR3 reads CASSPIQMSNQPQHF. Looking up the rest from reference TRBV18 and TRBJ1-5 gives the full variable domain: NAGVMQNPRHLVRRRGQEARLRCSPMKGHSHVYWYRQLPEEGLKFMVYLQKENIIDESGMPKERFSAEFPKEGPSILRIQQVVRGDSAAYFCASSPIQMSNQPQHFGDGTRLSIL.

Here the CDR3 reads CASSNMIASGEQFF. The chain links TRBV5-5 to TRBJ2-1; the D gene TCRdb calls, TRBD2, cannot be checked with no DNA. The CDR3 length is 14 residues. Germline CDR1 SGHKS, CDR2 YYEKEE (reference sequence).

V gene TRBV7-3 combines with J gene TRBJ2-1. Per germline, CDR1 SGHTA and CDR2 FQGTGA. The CDR3 covers 13 residues. The CDR3 protein is CASSQGPSNEQFF.

J is TRBJ1-6 and V is TRBV20-1; TCRdb returns TRBD1, unconfirmable since there is no DNA. The CDR3 has 14 residues. Per the germline V gene, CDR1 is DFQATT and CDR2 is SNEGSKA (reference sequence). CDR3 sequence: CSARDRGDGSPLHF.

The chain links TRBV6-1 to TRBJ2-3; TCRdb reports TRBD1, a call that lacks DNA to check it against. CDR1 MNHNS and CDR2 SASEGT come from the germline V gene. The CDR3 has 13 residues. CDR3 residues: CASRKTVTDTQYF.

This sequence joins TRBV18 and TRBJ2-5; checking the TCRdb D call of TRBD2 is not possible without DNA. Germline V gene lookup returns CDR1 KGHSH and CDR2 LQKENI. The CDR3 is 15 residues long. The CDR3 loop reads CASSPQSGPQETQYF.

The rearrangement joins TRBV3-1 to TRBJ1-5; TCRdb calls TRBD1, which cannot be checked without DNA. The CDR3 is made up of 16 amino acids. Germline V gives CDR1 LGHDT, CDR2 YNNKEL (reference sequence). The CDR3 spells CASSRSGGRGNQPQHF.

The chain is built from TRBV7-2 and TRBJ1-2; the TRBD1 assignment by TCRdb is unverifiable without DNA. The CDR3 extends over 14 amino acids. The germline V gene has CDR1 SGHTA and CDR2 FQGNSA. The CDR3 sequence: CASSSRTGINGYTF.

The V gene is TRBV10-3, the J gene TRBJ1-2; the TRBD1 assignment by TCRdb is unverifiable without DNA. Germline V gene sequence: CDR1 ENHRY, CDR2 SYGVKD. There are 13 residues in the CDR3. The CDR3 spells CAISADSNYGYTF.

The chain joins TRBV16 to TRBJ2-1. The CDR3 contains 11 residues. Germline V CDR1 and CDR2: KGHSY, FQNENV. The CDR3 here is CASSQSNEQFF.

This chain links TRBV2 with TRBJ1-2. CDR3 length: 14 residues. Germline V gene lookup returns CDR1 SNHLY and CDR2 FYNNEI. The CDR3 spells CASSPRQLGYGYTF. Combining the CDR3 with reference TRBV2 and TRBJ1-2 gives the whole variable domain EPEVTQTPSHQVTQMGQEVILRCVPISNHLYFYWYRQILGQKVEFLVSFYNNEISEKSEIFDDQFSVERPDGSNFTLKIRSTKLEDSAMYFCASSPRQLGYGYTFGSGTRLTVV.

The chain employs TRBV6-5 and TRBJ1-2; TCRdb's D gene call, TRBD1, goes unchecked for lack of DNA. Germline loops: CDR1 MNHEY, CDR2 SVGAGI. CDR3 length equals 14 residues. CDR3 in amino acids: CASWDRGLTYGYTF.

The chain recombines TRBV27 with TRBJ1-2. Germline V lookup: CDR1 MNHEY, CDR2 SMNVEV (reference sequence). The CDR3 runs 14 residues. CDR3 residues: CASRLRTANYGYTF.

The genes are TRBV20-1 and TRBJ2-3; TCRdb indicates TRBD2, and absent DNA this call remains unverified. The V gene's germline CDR1 is DFQATT and CDR2 SNEGSKA (reference sequence). CDR3 length: 16 residues. This chain's CDR3 is CSAAGLAGGPPDTQYF.